The 31 T cell receptor beta chains listed next were all sequenced from one sample in a study of T cell repertoires in cytomegalovirus infection. From the reads, TCRdb called clonotypes with MiXCR, one entry per CDR3 protein. The sample holds roughly 320,000 distinct CDR3 sequences, 8% to 10% seen once. Material: PBMCs. These TCRs come from a human donor in good health (CMV status not recorded). Some clones in this sample may be carry-over from other donors' samples.

This clonotype has a handful of counts. V usage is TRBV2 and J usage is TRBJ2-2, with D maybe TRBD2 (5 bases). The germline gives CDR1 SNHLY, CDR2 FYNNEI. The CDR3 spans 14 residues. Trimming left V 7 bases short and J 4 bases short, with 13 bases between. CDR3: CASIGVKGTGELFF. CDR3 in DNA: TGTGCCAGCATCGGGGTTAAGGGCACCGGGGAGCTGTTTTTT.

This clonotype was found many times. V and J are TRBV12-3 or TRBV12-4 and TRBJ2-5; no reliable D call. The CDR3 sequence is 13 residues long. V lost 6 bases to trimming and J lost 5 bases, with 13 bases between them. The CDR3 nucleotides read TGTGCCAGCAGGCCCCTGGGTGGCGAGACCCAGTACTTC. Translating gives CASRPLGGETQYF.

This clonotype was recorded many times. In nucleotides, the CDR3 is TGTGCTGCCAGGACCAACACCGGGGAGCTGTTTTTT. Amino acid sequence: CAARTNTGELFF. This sequence joins TRBV7-2 and TRBJ2-2, with D uncertain. This CDR3 has 12 amino acids. Germline V gene sequence: CDR1 SGHTA, CDR2 FQGNSA.

This clonotype was recorded at least ten times. The rearrangement links TRBV2 to TRBJ2-3, with no clear D. The CDR3 contains 14 residues. Germline V CDR1 and CDR2: SNHLY, FYNNEI. Trimming took 4 bases from V and 0 from J, leaving 8 bases between them. The CDR3 sequence: CASSGLESTDTQYF. The CDR3 nucleotides read TGTGCCAGCAGTGGCTTGGAGAGCACAGATACGCAGTATTTT. The full variable domain, in which reference TRBV2 and TRBJ2-3 provide the parts outside the CDR3, is EPEVTQTPSHQVTQMGQEVILRCVPISNHLYFYWYRQILGQKVEFLVSFYNNEISEKSEIFDDQFSVERPDGSNFTLKIRSTKLEDSAMYFCASSGLESTDTQYFGPGTRLTVL.

This clonotype was seen repeatedly, ten times or more. The J gene is TRBJ1-6, the V gene TRBV20-1; D unclear. Germline V lookup: CDR1 DFQATT, CDR2 SNEGSKA (reference sequence). V was clipped by 6 bases and J by 0 bases, with 15 bases between them. This CDR3 spans 16 amino acids. CDR3 DNA sequence: TGCAGTGCCCCCTTGGGGTCGAGCTCCTATAATTCACCCCTCCACTTT. This codes for CSAPLGSSSYNSPLHF.

This clonotype has ten or more counts. The rearrangement joins TRBV7-2 to TRBJ2-7; TRBD1 agrees at 7 bases. With 5 bases clipped from V and 7 bases from J, the junction kept 11 bases outside the gene matches. This CDR3 has 14 amino acids. Germline CDR1 reads SGHTA; CDR2 reads FQGNSA. CDR3 residues: CASSRTGGISEQYF. Here the CDR3 DNA reads TGTGCCAGCAGCCGGACAGGCGGTATCTCAGAGCAGTACTTC.

This clonotype was found many times. This chain connects TRBV20-1 to TRBJ2-5, with D possibly being TRBD2 (6 bases). Trimming left V 5 bases short and J 1 base short, with 17 bases between. The CDR3 contains 15 residues. Looked up from germline, CDR1 is DFQATT and CDR2 is SNEGSKA (reference sequence). Here the CDR3 reads CSAPTAGSIQETQYF. The CDR3 nucleotides are TGCAGTGCTCCCACGGCGGGGAGTATCCAAGAGACCCAGTACTTC.

This clonotype appeared many times. The V call is TRBV28, the J call TRBJ1-2; D is uncertain. Germline CDR1 MDHEN, CDR2 SYDVKM. Trimming shortened V by 5 bases and J by 5 bases, and 9 bases separated the two germline ends. The CDR3 is made up of 12 amino acids. In DNA form, the CDR3 reads TGTGCCAGCAGTACCTCAGGATATGGCTACACCTTC. Protein sequence: CASSTSGYGYTF.

At least ten counts were recorded for this clonotype. V is TRBV20-1 and J is TRBJ2-7, with TRBD2 as a possible D gene (6 bases). This CDR3 is built from 13 residues. V lost 1 base to trimming and J lost 5 bases, with 12 bases between them. Germline values: CDR1 DFQATT, CDR2 SNEGSKA (reference sequence). The CDR3 sequence is CSARARGGHEQYV. The CDR3, as DNA: TGCAGTGCTAGAGCCCGAGGAGGGCACGAGCAGTACGTC.

This chain uses TRBV14 with TRBJ2-2; tentatively, D is TRBD2 (5 bases). The CDR3 totals 13 residues. V gave up 6 bases and J gave up 3 bases, with 8 bases separating them. CDR1 SGHDN and CDR2 FVKESK come from the germline V gene. The CDR3 loop is CASRPGYTGELFF. CDR3 nucleotides: TGTGCCAGCAGACCGGGGTACACCGGGGAGCTGTTTTTT.

This clonotype showed up many times. The V call is TRBV5-1, the J call TRBJ1-2, with D unclear. Trimming stripped 3 bases from V and 0 bases from J, with 12 bases between. The CDR3 runs to 15 residues. Germline V gene data show CDR1 as SGHRS and CDR2 as YFSETQ. The DNA for the CDR3 is TGCGCCAGCAGCTCCACCTCCGGGGCTAACTATGGCTACACCTTC. It is translated as CASSSTSGANYGYTF.

This clonotype was recorded many times. V is TRBV19 and J is TRBJ1-2; D not resolved. The germline V gene encodes CDR1 LNHDA and CDR2 SQIVND (reference sequence). V dropped 4 bases and J dropped 9 bases, with 18 bases sitting between them. The CDR3 totals 14 residues. The CDR3 spells CASSTPDGRQSYTF. Written as DNA, the CDR3 is TGTGCCAGTAGTACCCCCGACGGCCGCCAGAGCTACACCTTC.

In its sample, this clonotype was seen a few times. V gene TRBV28 combines with J gene TRBJ2-1; 8 bases fit TRBD2. Trimming cost V 7 bases and J 5 bases; bases outside gene matches: 10. Germline V CDR1 and CDR2: MDHEN, SYDVKM. The CDR3 sequence is 15 residues long. In DNA form, the CDR3 reads TGTGCCAGCATTTCGGGGGGGGCCCCGCACAATGAGCAGTTCTTC. As protein: CASISGGAPHNEQFF. Supplemented by reference TRBV28 and TRBJ2-1, the full variable domain reads DVKVTQSSRYLVKRTGEKVFLECVQDMDHENMFWYRQDPGLGLRLIYFSYDVKMKEKGDIPEGYSVSREKKERFSLILESASTNQTSMYLCASISGGAPHNEQFFGPGTRLTVL.

This clonotype was seen many times. V usage is TRBV27 and J usage is TRBJ2-5, with D perhaps TRBD1 (5 bases). Trimming cost V 2 bases and J 4 bases, with 14 bases left between them. Germline lookup yields CDR1 MNHEY and CDR2 SMNVEV (reference sequence). The length of the CDR3 is 15 residues. CDR3 amino acids: CASSLIGHLRETQYF. For the CDR3, the DNA is TGTGCCAGCAGTTTAATAGGACACCTCCGAGAGACCCAGTACTTC.

The genes are TRBV20-1 and TRBJ2-3; 8 bases match TRBD2. Germline V gene data show CDR1 as DFQATT and CDR2 as SNEGSKA (reference sequence). Trimming took 7 bases from V and 0 from J; bases not matched to a gene: 6. CDR3 size: 14 residues. The DNA for the CDR3 is TGCAGTGACCTGTTAGCGGGGAGCACAGATACGCAGTATTTT. Protein sequence: CSDLLAGSTDTQYF.

This clonotype has only a few counts. The chain combines TRBV5-4 with TRBJ2-7, with 8 nucleotides matching TRBD2. The CDR3 extends over 14 amino acids. J lost 2 bases, V lost 5 bases, and 6 bases had no gene match. The germline V gene encodes CDR1 SGHNT and CDR2 YYREEE (reference sequence). For the CDR3, the DNA is TGTGCCAGCAGTTCTAGCGGGCCGACCTACGAGCAGTACTTC. Protein sequence: CASSSSGPTYEQYF.

This chain uses TRBV7-9 with TRBJ1-4, with 10 bases aligning to TRBD1. Looked up from germline, CDR1 is SEHNR and CDR2 is FQNEAQ (reference sequence). V was clipped by 6 bases and J by 7 bases; unmatched bases: 8. This CDR3 comprises 15 residues. CDR3 loop: CASRILGQGFEKLFF. The CDR3 bases are TGTGCCAGCAGGATCCTGGGACAGGGGTTTGAAAAACTGTTTTTT.

This clonotype was counted between two and nine times. This rearrangement joins TRBV7-9 to TRBJ2-7, with D perhaps TRBD2 (6 bases). CDR1 and CDR2 (germline): SEHNR, FQNEAQ (reference sequence). V lost 4 bases and J 6 bases, leaving 10 bases between the germline ends. The CDR3 loop spans 12 amino acids. In DNA, the CDR3 is TGTGCCAGCAGCTCTACCGGGGGCGAGCAGTACTTC. Its protein is CASSSTGGEQYF.

There are a few counts of this clonotype. V usage is TRBV12-5 and J usage is TRBJ2-3; unclear D gene. The V gene lost 2 bases and the J gene lost 2 bases, with 2 bases spanning the gap. Germline lookup yields CDR1 LGHNT and CDR2 FRNRAP. CDR3 length: 12 amino acids. Here the CDR3 reads CASGLNTDTQYF. DNA of the CDR3: TGTGCTAGTGGTTTGAACACAGATACGCAGTATTTT.

This clonotype occurred many times. The chain recombines TRBV11-3 with TRBJ2-2; D is possibly TRBD1 (5 bases). V was trimmed by 2 bases and J by 4 bases, leaving 14 bases between them. The CDR3 spans 16 residues. CDR1 is SGHNT and CDR2 is YENEEA in the germline V gene. The CDR3 is CASSLFGQGLTGELFF. CDR3 nucleotides: TGTGCCAGCAGCTTATTTGGCCAGGGCCTCACCGGGGAGCTGTTTTTT. The whole variable domain, remainder taken from reference TRBV11-3 and TRBJ2-2, is EAGVVQSPRYKIIEKKQPVAFWCNPISGHNTLYWYLQNLGQGPELLIRYENEEAVDDSQLPKDRFSAERLKGVDSTLKIQPAELGDSAVYLCASSLFGQGLTGELFFGEGSRLTVL.

The rearrangement uses TRBV7-2 and TRBJ2-5; 11 nucleotides agree with TRBD2. The V gene's germline CDR1 is SGHTA and CDR2 FQGNSA. After removal of 5 bases from V and 1 base from J, the junction contained 9 bases not matched to a gene. The CDR3 runs 17 residues. CDR3 region: CASSHTSGGMGQETQYF. CDR3 bases: TGTGCCAGCAGCCACACTAGCGGGGGTATGGGCCAAGAGACCCAGTACTTC. Supplemented by reference TRBV7-2 and TRBJ2-5, the full variable domain reads GAGVSQSPSNKVTEKGKDVELRCDPISGHTALYWYRQSLGQGLEFLIYFQGNSAPDKSGLPSDRFSAERTGGSVSTLTIQRTQQEDSAVYLCASSHTSGGMGQETQYFGPGTRLLVL.

This clonotype was observed many times. This chain connects TRBV7-2 to TRBJ2-1, with unresolved D. Trimming stripped 1 base from V and 4 bases from J, with 8 bases between. Looked up from germline, CDR1 is SGHTA and CDR2 is FQGNSA. The CDR3 is 14 amino acids. In DNA form, the CDR3 reads TGTGCCAGCAGCTTAGGCTCTGAATACAATGAGCAGTTCTTC. It yields the protein CASSLGSEYNEQFF.

This clonotype was seen ten or more times. This chain uses TRBV15 with TRBJ2-3; D gene uncertain. Germline V gene lookup returns CDR1 LNHNV and CDR2 YYDKDF (reference sequence). CDR3 length: 17 residues. V lost 0 bases to trimming and J lost 2 bases, with 15 bases between them. DNA of the CDR3: TGTGCCACCAGCAGAGACCCGGGCCTGGTAAACACAGATACGCAGTATTTT. This gives the protein CATSRDPGLVNTDTQYF.

Of note for this clonotype: One base away lies a much larger clone, so this may be a sequencing read error. This chain joins TRBV25-1 and TRBJ1-1, with D tentatively TRBD1 (5 bases). Germline lookup yields CDR1 MGHDK and CDR2 SYGVNS. The CDR3 runs to 11 residues. Trimming took off 8 bases at V and 6 bases at J, with 10 bases between the two ends. The CDR3 region has the DNA TGTGCCAGCCAGGACAAGGCTGAAGCTTTCTTT. It yields the protein CASQDKAEAFF.

The chain joins TRBV10-3 to TRBJ2-7; D is uncertain. Germline CDR1 reads ENHRY; CDR2 reads SYGVKD. The CDR3 has 13 amino acids. Trimming took 8 bases from V and 3 from J, leaving 14 bases between them. The CDR3: CAISRAPGYEQYV. The CDR3 DNA sequence: TGTGCCATCTCCCGGGCTCCGGGCTACGAGCAGTACGTC.

V is TRBV20-1 and J is TRBJ2-7; D might be TRBD2 (5 bases). From germline, CDR1 is DFQATT and CDR2 SNEGSKA (reference sequence). Trimming cost V 6 bases and J 0 bases, with 9 bases left between them. This CDR3 spans 12 amino acids. The CDR3 bases are TGCAGTGCCCGGACTGACTCCTACGAGCAGTACTTC. Protein product: CSARTDSYEQYF.

This clonotype has ten or more counts. The rearrangement uses TRBV12-3 or TRBV12-4 and TRBJ2-1; D is perhaps TRBD1 (6 bases). V gave up 4 bases and J gave up 5 bases, with 9 bases separating them. The CDR3 extends over 13 amino acids. Here the CDR3 DNA reads TGTGCCAGCAGTTGGGGACAAGACAATGAGCAGTTCTTC. It yields the protein CASSWGQDNEQFF.

In its sample, this clonotype was seen many times. This sequence joins TRBV7-3 and TRBJ2-2; D is possibly TRBD1 (5 bases). Deletions cut 6 bases from V and 9 bases from J, with 20 bases between. From germline, CDR1 is SGHTA and CDR2 FQGTGA. This CDR3 is built from 15 residues. DNA of the CDR3: TGTGCCAGCAGTTCCGGGTCCCTTAGGGGTCGGGAGCTGTTTTTT. Protein product: CASSSGSLRGRELFF. The full variable domain, with the rest looked up from reference TRBV7-3 and TRBJ2-2, is GAGVSQTPSNKVTEKGKYVELRCDPISGHTALYWYRQSLGQGPEFLIYFQGTGAADDSGLPNDRFFAVRPEGSVSTLKIQRTERGDSAVYLCASSSGSLRGRELFFGEGSRLTVL.

This clonotype was recorded many times. The chain joins TRBV6-2 or TRBV6-3 to TRBJ2-4, with TRBD1 identical over 7 bases. Germline assignment: CDR1 MNHEY and CDR2 SVGEGT. The V segment lost 6 bases and the J segment 0 bases; nucleotides outside the gene matches: 2. The CDR3 length is 14 residues. CDR3 in DNA: TGTGCCAGCAGACAGGGGCCAGCCAAAAACATTCAGTACTTC. As protein: CASRQGPAKNIQYF.

This clonotype showed up many times. The V gene is TRBV18, the J gene TRBJ1-1; perhaps TRBD1 as D (6 bases). Germline V CDR1 and CDR2: KGHSH, LQKENI. V shed 8 bases and J shed 1 base, with 14 bases lying between them. The CDR3 totals 14 residues. CDR3 sequence reads: CASSLGQPNTEAFF. In DNA, the CDR3 is TGTGCCAGCAGCTTAGGACAGCCGAACACTGAAGCTTTCTTT.

This clonotype was observed many times. The chain carries TRBV7-8 and TRBJ2-1, with D perhaps TRBD1 or TRBD2 (5 bases each). CDR1 is SGHVS and CDR2 is FQNEAQ in the germline V gene. V was pared by 4 bases and J by 0 bases, with 19 bases between. The CDR3 is 18 amino acids. The CDR3 loop reads CASSSGTDNPPSYNEQFF. The CDR3 DNA reads as TGTGCCAGCAGCTCCGGGACGGACAATCCCCCCTCCTACAATGAGCAGTTCTTC.